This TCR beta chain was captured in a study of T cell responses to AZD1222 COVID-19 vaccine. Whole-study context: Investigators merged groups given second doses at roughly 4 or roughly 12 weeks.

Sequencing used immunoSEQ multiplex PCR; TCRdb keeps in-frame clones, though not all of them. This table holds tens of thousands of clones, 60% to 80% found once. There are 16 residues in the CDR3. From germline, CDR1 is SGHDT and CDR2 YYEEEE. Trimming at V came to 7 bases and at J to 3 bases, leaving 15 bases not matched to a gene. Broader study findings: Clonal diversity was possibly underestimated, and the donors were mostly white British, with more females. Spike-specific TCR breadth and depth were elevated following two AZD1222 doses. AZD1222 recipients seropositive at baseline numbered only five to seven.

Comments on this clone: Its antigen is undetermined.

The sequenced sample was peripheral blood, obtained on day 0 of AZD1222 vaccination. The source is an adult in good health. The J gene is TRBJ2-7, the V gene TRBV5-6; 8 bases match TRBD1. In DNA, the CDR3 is TGTGCCAGCGTTGCCCAGGGGGCTCCCCCTATCTACGAGCAGTACTTC. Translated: CASVAQGAPPIYEQYF.